The T cell receptor beta chain under discussion was sequenced for a study of Ad26.COV2.S vaccination and SARS-CoV-2 variants. Overall study context: The donor participated in the COV1001 trial, in its Ad26.COV2.S arm.

Treatment noted: over 15 received Ad26.COV2.S at low or high dose, single or two shots; about 5 received placebo; per-sample allocation not given. Sampling took place 63 days after the first vaccine or placebo injection. Trimming left V 9 bases short and J 6 bases short, with 14 bases between. Germline V lookup: CDR1 MNHEY, CDR2 SVGAGI. The CDR3 length is 12 residues. Method: immunoSEQ multiplex PCR; TCRdb's copy keeps in-frame clones and lacks some. The repertoire holds 350,000 to 400,000 clones, with about 88% as singletons. The TCR was taken from a person aged 18-60 years who received the Ad26.COV2.S COVID-19 vaccine or a placebo. The V call is TRBV6-5, the J call TRBJ1-1; the D is unclear. Material: peripheral blood, obtained in a trial of Ad26.COV2.S vaccine versus placebo. The CDR3, as DNA: TGTGCCAGTCGGGATTTACCTCCTGAAGCTTTCTTT. This encodes CASRDLPPEAFF.